What follows are 23 T cell receptor beta chains derived from one specimen sequenced in a study of blood T cells in healthy people across ages. The second PCR ran roughly 7 to 12 cycles with a sample-barcoded 5' primer and J-beta primers. Each CDR3 protein is one row after TCRdb ran MiXCR on the 5' RACE reads. The table includes hundreds of thousands of distinct CDR3 sequences, over 40% detected once. Specimen: blood. All receptors come from a woman older than 75 in good health.

The V and J genes are TRBV2 and TRBJ1-4, with D hard to call. The CDR3 has 12 amino acids. Trimming took off 6 bases at V and 8 bases at J, with 10 bases between the two ends. Germline assignment: CDR1 SNHLY and CDR2 FYNNEI. Here the CDR3 DNA reads TGTGCCAGCAGGGGAATACTAGAAAAACTGTTTTTT. This gives the protein CASRGILEKLFF.

This clonotype was counted a single time. The rearrangement joins TRBV9 to TRBJ2-1; 9 bases match TRBD2. J was trimmed by 3 bases and V by 6 bases; bases with no gene match: 7. This CDR3 region has 15 residues. CDR1 and CDR2 from the germline V gene are SGDLS and YYNGEE. CDR3 nucleotides: TGTGCCAGCACCGCTGCGGGAGGGGTCTACAATGAGCAGTTCTTC. It encodes CASTAAGGVYNEQFF.

This clonotype was seen only a few times. This chain uses TRBV7-2 with TRBJ2-1, with unresolved D. V lost 5 bases and J 0 bases, leaving 11 bases between the germline ends. Germline CDR1 is SGHTA and CDR2 is FQGNSA. This CDR3 spans 15 amino acids. In nucleotides, the CDR3 is TGTGCCAGCAGCCTTTTGGTTAGCTCCTACAATGAGCAGTTCTTC. It yields the protein CASSLLVSSYNEQFF.

On this clonotype itself: A read error may be the cause here, since a much bigger clone is one base away. The rearrangement uses TRBV11-2 and TRBJ1-6; 9 bases line up with TRBD1. The CDR3 has 17 residues. V shed 5 bases and J 6 bases; nucleotides not matched to a gene: 11. Looked up from germline, CDR1 is SGHAT and CDR2 is FQNNGV. The CDR3 here is CASSLTGGWDCNSPLHF. In DNA form, the CDR3 reads TGTGCCAGCAGCCTCACAGGGGGCTGGGACTGTAATTCACCCCTCCACTTT.

The chain uses TRBV7-9 and TRBJ1-3; D is uncertain. V was pared by 3 bases and J by 0 bases, with 9 bases between. The length of the CDR3 is 15 residues. CDR1 and CDR2 from the germline V gene are SEHNR and FQNEAQ (reference sequence). The CDR3: CASSFTGISGNTIYF. CDR3 nucleotide sequence: TGTGCCAGCAGCTTTACCGGGATCTCTGGAAACACCATATATTTT. Full variable domain (rest looked up from reference TRBV7-9 and TRBJ1-3): DTGVSQNPRHKITKRGQNVTFRCDPISEHNRLYWYRQTLGQGPEFLTYFQNEAQLEKSRLLSDRFSAERPKGSFSTLEIQRTEQGDSAMYLCASSFTGISGNTIYFGEGSWLTVV.

This clonotype was counted at least ten times. This rearrangement joins TRBV20-1 to TRBJ2-7, with D hard to call. The V gene's germline CDR1 is DFQATT and CDR2 SNEGSKA (reference sequence). V lost 0 bases to trimming and J lost 0 bases, with 12 bases between them. This CDR3 is built from 15 residues. CDR3 loop: CSARDPGVSSYEQYF. Written as DNA, the CDR3 is TGCAGTGCTAGAGACCCAGGCGTTAGCTCCTACGAGCAGTACTTC.

In this sample, this clonotype turned up a few times. A much larger clone is a single base away; this may be a read error. V gene TRBV7-9 combines with J gene TRBJ2-7; D is uncertain. With 5 bases removed from V and 7 bases from J, the gap between germline ends came to 15 bases. This CDR3 contains 13 residues. CDR1 is SEHNR, CDR2 FQNEAQ, per germline (reference sequence). The CDR3, as DNA: TGTGCCAGCAGCCCAGACCCAGGCAATGAGCAGTACTTC. Its protein is CASSPDPGNEQYF.

This clonotype appeared many times. V usage is TRBV5-1 and J usage is TRBJ1-2, with 8 bases aligning to TRBD1. The V and J ends lost 4 bases and 8 bases, in that order; junction bases with no gene match: 10. Germline V CDR1 and CDR2: SGHRS, YFSETQ. The CDR3 consists of 14 residues. The CDR3 spells CASSPEAQGAGYTF. CDR3 sequence (DNA): TGCGCCAGCAGCCCTGAGGCCCAGGGGGCGGGCTACACCTTC.

The J gene is TRBJ2-1, the V gene TRBV10-3, with 7 bases aligning to TRBD2. The V gene end was trimmed by 7 bases and the J gene end by 8 bases; junction bases not matched to a gene: 17. The CDR3 spans 16 residues. Germline V lookup: CDR1 ENHRY, CDR2 SYGVKD. The CDR3 nucleotides are TGTGCCATCACCCAACGCAGGGAGGGCGACGGGGATGAGCAGTTCTTC. It yields the protein CAITQRREGDGDEQFF.

This clonotype showed up just a few times. The chain carries TRBV29-1 and TRBJ1-1; 8 bases agree with TRBD1. Germline CDR1 is SQVTM and CDR2 is ANQGSEA. CDR3 size: 11 residues. Trimming at V came to 7 bases and at J to 4 bases, leaving 2 bases not matched to a gene. As DNA, the CDR3 is TGCAGCGCCACAGGGGGCACTGAAGCTTTCTTT. Amino acid sequence: CSATGGTEAFF.

This clonotype was found once. V is TRBV28 and J is TRBJ2-4; D is ambiguous. The J call may be in error: the DNA end matches TRBJ2-7 better. The V gene's germline CDR1 is MDHEN and CDR2 SYDVKM. The CDR3 runs 13 residues. The CDR3 loop reads CASSSDSGYEQYF. In DNA form, the CDR3 reads TGTGCCAGCAGTTCAGACTCGGGCTACGAGCAGTACTTC.

A word on this clonotype: This may stem from a read error, because a much larger clone lies one nucleotide away. V is TRBV20-1 and J is TRBJ2-4; a weak D match, TRBD1 (5 bases). The J call may be incorrect, as the DNA end agrees better with TRBJ2-7. The CDR3 runs 11 residues. Germline V gives CDR1 DFQATT, CDR2 SNEGSKA (reference sequence). The CDR3 is CSACRAYEQYF. The DNA of the CDR3 is TGCAGTGCTTGCAGGGCCTACGAGCAGTACTTC.

The chain recombines TRBV20-1 with TRBJ2-1, with D possibly TRBD2 on 5 matching bases. Trimming took off 5 bases at V and 6 bases at J, with 11 bases between the two ends. This CDR3 contains 12 residues. CDR1 is DFQATT and CDR2 is SNEGSKA in the germline V gene (reference sequence). The chain's CDR3 is CSAGGLSNEQFF. In DNA, the CDR3 is TGCAGTGCTGGCGGGCTGAGCAATGAGCAGTTCTTC.

This sequence joins TRBV29-1 and TRBJ1-2; 7 nucleotides line up with TRBD1. The CDR3 sequence is 16 residues long. V was pared by 3 bases and J by 0 bases, with 10 bases of the junction left unmatched. Germline CDR1 is SQVTM and CDR2 is ANQGSEA. Here the CDR3 reads CSVDAGTDHPNYGYTF. The CDR3 DNA is TGCAGCGTTGACGCCGGGACAGATCATCCTAACTATGGCTACACCTTC.

Only a few counts were recorded for this clonotype. This chain links TRBV20-1 with TRBJ1-1; D gene ambiguous. Looked up from germline, CDR1 is DFQATT and CDR2 is SNEGSKA (reference sequence). This CDR3 has 12 amino acids. V lost 6 bases and J 5 bases, leaving 13 bases between the germline ends. In DNA form, the CDR3 reads TGCAGTGCCCCAACTCGGGGTACTGAAGCTTTCTTT. Encoded protein: CSAPTRGTEAFF.

This chain connects TRBV7-2 to TRBJ1-1; weak D call: TRBD1 (5 bases). The V and J ends lost 2 bases and 6 bases respectively, with 22 bases between them. CDR1 and CDR2 (germline): SGHTA, FQGNSA. This CDR3 has 17 residues. For the CDR3, the DNA is TGTGCCAGCAGCTTAATGGGGTTCCGGGGGGTCGCAGCTGAAGCTTTCTTT. This encodes CASSLMGFRGVAAEAFF.

To note about this clonotype: A clone one base away is much larger, so this may be a read error. This sequence joins TRBV9 and TRBJ2-1, with D possibly called TRBD1 or TRBD2 (5 bases each). The CDR3 covers 13 residues. CDR1 SGDLS and CDR2 YYNGEE come from the germline V gene. CDR3 sequence: CVSSPEGRDEQFF. The CDR3 nucleotides are TGTGTCAGCAGCCCCGAGGGGCGCGATGAGCAGTTCTTC.

This clonotype was observed a few times. V is TRBV15 and J is TRBJ2-5; 7 nucleotides match TRBD2. J was trimmed by 4 bases and V by 1 base; bases with no gene match: 6. Per the germline V gene, CDR1 is LNHNV and CDR2 is YYDKDF (reference sequence). The CDR3 is 15 residues long. The DNA of the CDR3 is TGTGCCACCAGCAGAGCGGGAGCGGGGATAGAGACCCAGTACTTC. Translating it yields CATSRAGAGIETQYF.

To note about this clonotype: Compared with germline, one end of the junction differs, possibly owing to a read error. V and J are TRBV12-3 or TRBV12-4 and TRBJ1-1; D not certain. There are 13 residues in the CDR3. The CDR3 here is CVSSLGTHTEAFF. The CDR3 nucleotides are TGTGTCAGCAGTTTAGGCACCCACACTGAAGCTTTCTTT.

The V gene is TRBV5-6, the J gene TRBJ2-3, with a possible D match to TRBD2 (5 bases). The germline CDR1 and CDR2 sequences are SGHDT and YYEEEE. The CDR3 consists of 16 residues. Trimming took off 2 bases at V and 1 base at J, with 14 bases between the two ends. CDR3 coding DNA: TGTGCCAGCAGCTTTAGCGATGGAGTGGGCACAGATACGCAGTATTTT. Translated: CASSFSDGVGTDTQYF.

This chain uses TRBV11-2 with TRBJ2-2; D remains ambiguous. V lost 5 bases to trimming and J lost 8 bases, with 12 bases between them. This CDR3 is 13 amino acids long. The germline gives CDR1 SGHAT, CDR2 FQNNGV. Here the CDR3 reads CASSPGSWGELFF. CDR3 DNA: TGTGCCAGCAGCCCCGGGTCGTGGGGGGAGCTGTTTTTT.

Regarding this clonotype: The junction departs from the called germline gene at one end, perhaps through a read error. V and J are TRBV6-4 and TRBJ2-1, with 12 positions matching TRBD2. The germline V gene has CDR1 MRHNA and CDR2 SNTAGT. The CDR3 runs 14 residues. The CDR3 DNA sequence: TGTGCCAGCAAATTCTCTAGCGGGAGGGGTGAGCAGTTTTTC. The encoded protein is CASKFSSGRGEQFF.

The chain couples TRBV7-3 to TRBJ1-1; perhaps TRBD1 as D (5 bases). Trimming took 4 bases from V and 8 from J, leaving 20 bases between them. The CDR3 sequence is 15 residues long. Germline CDR1 and CDR2: SGHTA and FQGTGA. CDR3 nucleotide sequence: TGTGCCAGCAGCTCCTCAGGGTTGGGTCGACGGGAAGCTTTCTTT. Amino acid sequence: CASSSSGLGRREAFF. The full variable domain, completed using reference TRBV7-3 and TRBJ1-1, is GAGVSQTPSNKVTEKGKYVELRCDPISGHTALYWYRQSLGQGPEFLIYFQGTGAADDSGLPNDRFFAVRPEGSVSTLKIQRTERGDSAVYLCASSSSGLGRREAFFGQGTRLTVV.